Here is one TCR beta chain with its context. This CDR3 has 13 amino acids. Germline CDR1 is DFQATT and CDR2 is SNEGSKA (reference sequence). V lost 3 bases, J lost 2 bases, and 10 bases lay in between. The treatment is: over 15 received Ad26.COV2.S at low or high dose, single or two shots; five or six received placebo; per-sample allocation not given. Day 63 after the first injection of vaccine or placebo was the sampling time. The sample is drawn from a study of Ad26.COV2.S vaccination and SARS-CoV-2 variants. The data were produced by immunoSEQ multiplex PCR, yet TCRdb's version contains in-frame clones alone and is incomplete. Of 410,000 or so clones in the sample, 75% to 95% were seen once.

The receptor was isolated from a person between 18 and 60 years old who received the Ad26.COV2.S COVID-19 vaccine or a placebo. Source: peripheral blood, taken in a trial of Ad26.COV2.S vaccine versus placebo. This chain joins TRBV20-1 and TRBJ1-1; weak D call: TRBD1 (5 bases). CDR3 sequence: CSASGGSNTEAFF. The CDR3 DNA reads TGCAGTGCTAGTGGGGGGAGCAACACTGAAGCTTTCTTT.